The 3 T cell receptor beta chains in this list originate from one sample, sequenced in a study of blood T cells in healthy people across ages. A second PCR, run for about 6 to 11 cycles, used a sample-barcoded 5' primer plus a J-beta primer mix. Using its own MiXCR run on the 5' RACE reads, TCRdb lists one record per CDR3 protein. This table has over 700,000 distinct CDR3 sequences, around 25% appearing once. The same data also went into a second study, on T cells of mothers and their children.

Sequencing was performed on blood. Receptors were obtained from a boy aged 5-17 years in good health.

The V gene is TRBV29-1, the J gene TRBJ2-7, with D possibly TRBD1 on 6 matching bases. Germline V CDR1 and CDR2: SQVTM, ANQGSEA. V was shortened by 4 bases and J by 4 bases, with 11 bases between the two germline ends. This CDR3 has 12 amino acids. CDR3 sequence (DNA): TGCAGCGTTGGTGGGGGCGGTTACGAGCAGTACTTC. Protein product: CSVGGGGYEQYF.

The rearrangement joins TRBV11-1 to TRBJ2-5; 9 nucleotides line up with TRBD2. The V and J ends lost 4 bases and 6 bases, in that order; junction bases with no gene match: 12. CDR3 length: 16 residues. Germline CDR1 reads SGHAT; CDR2 reads FQDESV (reference sequence). The CDR3 coding sequence is TGTGCCAGCAGCTCGAGCTTGGGACTAGCTATGAAGACCCAGTACTTC. Translating gives CASSSSLGLAMKTQYF.

The V call is TRBV10-3, the J call TRBJ2-7; the D call may be TRBD1 or TRBD2 (5 bases each). The CDR3 covers 13 residues. Germline loops: CDR1 ENHRY, CDR2 SYGVKD. V lost 3 bases to trimming and J lost 3 bases, with 9 bases between them. CDR3 sequence reads: CAISDEGSYEQYF. DNA for the CDR3: TGTGCCATCAGTGACGAGGGGAGCTACGAGCAGTACTTC.